This T cell receptor beta chain was identified during a study of cytomegalovirus exposure and HLA in healthy donors. Broader study findings: Investigators reported 164 TCR beta chains as tied to cytomegalovirus. In vitro assays verified that three CMV-associated chains recognized CMV antigens specifically.

CDR1 is SGHRS, CDR2 YFSETQ, per germline. The CDR3 covers 15 residues. Trimming took off 3 bases at V and 5 bases at J, with 17 bases between the two ends. To note about this clone: Its antigen is unknown.

Libraries were prepared by immunoSEQ multiplex PCR; TCRdb keeps only in-frame clonotypes and omits some of them. The sample contains more than 250,000 clones, approximately 90% of which appear only once. The sequence was obtained from a woman aged 25 to 39 in good health and CMV-seropositive. The chain combines TRBV5-1 with TRBJ2-5; D could derive from TRBD1 or TRBD2 (5 bases each). Sequencing used PBMCs. The CDR3 region is CASSSGRGVGETQYF. For the CDR3, the DNA is TGCGCCAGCAGCTCGGGACGGGGTGTGGGGGAGACCCAGTACTTC.